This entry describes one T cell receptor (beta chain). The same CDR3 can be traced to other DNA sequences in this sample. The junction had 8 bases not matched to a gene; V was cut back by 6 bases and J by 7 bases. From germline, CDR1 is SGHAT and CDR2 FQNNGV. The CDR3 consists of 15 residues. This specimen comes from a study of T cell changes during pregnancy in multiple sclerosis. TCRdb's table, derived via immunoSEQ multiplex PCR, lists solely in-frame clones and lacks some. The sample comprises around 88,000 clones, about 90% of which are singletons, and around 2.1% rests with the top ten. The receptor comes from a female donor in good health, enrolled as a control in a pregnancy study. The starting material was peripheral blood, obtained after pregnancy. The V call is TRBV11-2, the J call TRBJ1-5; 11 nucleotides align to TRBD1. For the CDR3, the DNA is TGTGCCAGCAGTTGGACAGGGGGCGAGGGACAGCCCCAGCATTTT. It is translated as CASSWTGGEGQPQHF.